This entry is about one TCR beta chain. The data derive from a study of blood T cell repertoires in COVID-19. Turning to the study itself: In each case, the material was cDNA or gDNA derived from T cells, B-cell-depleted T cells, or PBMCs.

Patients in Seattle were enrolled during active infection, then followed longitudinally. Here immunoSEQ multiplex PCR was the method, and the copy in TCRdb shows in-frame clones only, minus some. Altogether some 64,000 clones are present, roughly 72% being singletons, with the ten largest covering 4.8%. Source material: peripheral blood. This TCR was recovered from a woman in her seventies with COVID-19, enrolled during active disease.

The CDR3 is CASSTQGTGAKNIQYF. The CDR3 nucleotides read TGTGCCAGTAGTACTCAAGGGACAGGGGCCAAAAACATTCAGTACTTC. This chain joins TRBV19 and TRBJ2-4, with 9 positions matching TRBD1. The CDR3 is made up of 16 amino acids. Germline trimming cut 4 bases from V and 1 base from J; bases unmatched to any gene: 5. In germline, CDR1 is LNHDA, CDR2 SQIVND (reference sequence).